Below, one TCR beta chain is given with its context. Its antigen is currently unknown. These data originate in a study of shared clonotypes between healthy human individuals. The overall study: A couple of women and a few men aged 18 to 49 served as donors. Three CD4 naive, three CD4 memory, two CD8 naive and one CD8 memory plate were used per donor.

Overall study results and limits: Among non-shared clonotypes, generation probabilities were lower than among those shared by all four donors.

Positively selected for CCR7, the CD45RO-negative cells used as naive CD8 cells excluded terminally differentiated effector memory CD45RA+ cells. Every contributor of samples was a Caucasian grown-up residing in Nashville, Tennessee. Generated by immunoSEQ multiplex PCR, the TCRdb table keeps only in-frame clones and is missing some. The table has fewer than 850,000 clones, 95% to 97% seen once. This CDR3 region has 14 residues. Trimming took 2 bases from V and 11 from J, leaving 15 bases between them. Germline V lookup: CDR1 LNHDA, CDR2 SQIVND (reference sequence). The sequencing input was naive CD8+ T cells sorted from blood. The receptor's source is a man younger than 40 in good health. The chain recombines TRBV19 with TRBJ2-2; tentative D call: TRBD1 (5 bases). The CDR3 sequence is CASSIFDSGKELFF. DNA for the CDR3: TGTGCCAGTAGTATATTCGACAGTGGAAAAGAGCTGTTTTTT. Supplemented by reference TRBV19 and TRBJ2-2, the full variable domain reads DGGITQSPKYLFRKEGQNVTLSCEQNLNHDAMYWYRQDPGQGLRLIYYSQIVNDFQKGDIAEGYSVSREKKESFPLTVTSAQKNPTAFYLCASSIFDSGKELFFGEGSRLTVL.